The clone carrying this T cell receptor (beta chain) came up a few times. As yet, its antigen is unknown. The data belong to a study of cytomegalovirus exposure and HLA in healthy donors. Study-level findings and limits: Later work found that TCR association rates differed between HLA loci; DRB1 had the most and HLA-C the fewest. Available immune exposure information was restricted to CMV serostatus only.

This CDR3 is 15 amino acids long. CDR1 and CDR2 from the germline V gene are MNHNS and SASEGT. J lost 7 bases, V lost 1 base, and 3 bases had no gene match. It was with 60 Vbeta and 13 Jbeta primers that the PCR ran. Profiling relied on immunoSEQ multiplex PCR, and the TCRdb table lists in-frame clones only, not all of them. The sample holds around 200,000 clones, around 86% seen once. The sequence came from a woman aged 50 to 60 in good health and CMV-seropositive. The V call is TRBV6-1, the J call TRBJ1-5, with 11 bases matching TRBD1. The sample comprised PBMCs. The CDR3 sequence is CASSEGTGGGQPQHF. CDR3 DNA: TGTGCCAGCAGTGAAGGGACAGGGGGCGGCCAGCCCCAGCATTTT.